This record looks at one T cell receptor beta chain sequence and its context. The antigen is not known. These data belong to a study of T cell responses to AZD1222 COVID-19 vaccine. Overall study: Timing groups of about 4 and about 12 weeks for second doses were pooled. General study findings and limits: Spike-specific TCR breadth and depth were elevated following two AZD1222 doses. The donor group comprised mostly white British people and more females; the analysis possibly underestimated clonal diversity. Variant regions that are unmutated are reportedly the target of nearly half of spike-specific TCRs.

Only in-frame clones appear in the TCRdb table, and some are missing; sequencing was by immunoSEQ multiplex PCR. The sample lists under 140,000 clones, about four fifths occurring once. The germline gives CDR1 SGDLS, CDR2 YYNGEE. The CDR3 is 16 residues long. The ends lost 0 bases at V and 3 bases at J; junction bases unmatched: 6. The specimen comprised peripheral blood, sampled on day 0 of AZD1222 vaccination. The chain links TRBV9 to TRBJ2-5; 9 nucleotides line up with TRBD2. This TCR came from an adult in good health. The CDR3 nucleotides read TGTGCCAGCAGCGTAGGAAGTAGCGGGGGTAAAGAGACCCAGTACTTC. It is translated as CASSVGSSGGKETQYF.